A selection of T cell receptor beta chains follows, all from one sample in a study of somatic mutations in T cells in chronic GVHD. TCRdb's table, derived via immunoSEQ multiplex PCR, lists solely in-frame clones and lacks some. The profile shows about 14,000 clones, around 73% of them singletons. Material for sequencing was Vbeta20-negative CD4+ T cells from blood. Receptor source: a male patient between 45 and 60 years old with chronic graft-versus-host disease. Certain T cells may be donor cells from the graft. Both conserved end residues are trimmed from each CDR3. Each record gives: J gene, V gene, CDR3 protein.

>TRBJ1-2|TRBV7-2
ASSLEGLSGGYT
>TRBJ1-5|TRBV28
ASSLAGEYGNQPQH
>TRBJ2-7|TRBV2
ASSGQGYEQY
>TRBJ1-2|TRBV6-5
ASSTRTGKGGYT
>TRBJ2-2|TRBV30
AWGGMIGELF
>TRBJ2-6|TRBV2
ASSPDRGRSGANVLT
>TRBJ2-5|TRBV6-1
ASSDGSETQY
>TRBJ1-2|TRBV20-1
SAKIDYGYT
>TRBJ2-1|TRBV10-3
AISEVASRGSGEQF
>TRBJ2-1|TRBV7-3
ASSSTRTSGAGSSYNEQF